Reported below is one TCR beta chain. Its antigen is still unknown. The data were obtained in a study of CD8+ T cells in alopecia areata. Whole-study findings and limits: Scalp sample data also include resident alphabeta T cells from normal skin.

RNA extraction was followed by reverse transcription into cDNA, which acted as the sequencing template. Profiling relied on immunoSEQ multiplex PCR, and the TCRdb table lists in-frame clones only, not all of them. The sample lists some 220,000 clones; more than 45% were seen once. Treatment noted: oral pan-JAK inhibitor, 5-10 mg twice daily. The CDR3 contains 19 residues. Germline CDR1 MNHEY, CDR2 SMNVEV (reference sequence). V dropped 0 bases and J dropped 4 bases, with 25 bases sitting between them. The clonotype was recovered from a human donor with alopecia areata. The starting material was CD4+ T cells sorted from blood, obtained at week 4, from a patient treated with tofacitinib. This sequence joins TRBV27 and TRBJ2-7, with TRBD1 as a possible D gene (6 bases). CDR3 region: CASSLSGVTGAPTSYEQYF. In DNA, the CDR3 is TGTGCCAGCAGTTTATCCGGTGTGACAGGTGCCCCTACTAGTTACGAGCAGTACTTC.